This TCR beta chain was profiled in a study of blood T cell repertoires in COVID-19. Study summary: From T cells, B-cell-depleted T cells, or PBMCs came the material, which was cDNA or gDNA.

Enrolment of Seattle patients took place during active infection, and they were followed longitudinally. Germline lookup yields CDR1 MNHNS and CDR2 SASEGT. The J segment lost 2 bases and the V segment lost 3 bases, leaving 5 bases of the junction unmatched. CDR3 length: 16 residues. Source study methods: Quantification of nucleated cells was approximated via reference gene primer amplification. Some clones are missing from TCRdb's copy, which holds only in-frame ones; the method was immunoSEQ multiplex PCR. V and J calls and clone size are copied from that table; D and trimming were computed from the DNA. The table records fewer than 300,000 clones, roughly nine tenths of them present only once.

The genes are TRBV6-1 and TRBJ2-3, with 10 bases matching TRBD1. Sequenced input: peripheral blood. This receptor was identified in a woman younger than 45 with COVID-19, enrolled during active disease. In DNA form, the CDR3 reads TGTGCCAGCAGTGACGACAGGGGGCTGACCACAGATACGCAGTATTTT. Its protein product is CASSDDRGLTTDTQYF.